This T cell receptor (beta chain) was documented in a study of cytomegalovirus exposure and HLA in healthy donors. Study results and limitations: Presence/absence analyses supposed approximately even sequencing depth among donors. Differences between HLA loci emerged in a later analysis of TCR association rates, with DRB1 most and HLA-C fewest. Published work reported that the classifier diagnosed cytomegalovirus status with high specificity and sensitivity. An Asian-associated ancestry cluster reportedly showed fewer N-insertions than the approximately 620-donor mean in a later analysis.

V lost 0 bases, J lost 2 bases, and 1 base stayed unmatched. The CDR3 spans 14 residues. Looked up from germline, CDR1 is SGHRS and CDR2 is YFSETQ. Concerning this clone itself: Its target is not known.

It was with 60 Vbeta and 13 Jbeta primers that the PCR ran. Repertoires were generated with immunoSEQ multiplex PCR, while TCRdb's copy carries only in-frame clones and drops some. This sample's clone table lists roughly 79,000 clones. The TCR originated in a man aged 25 to 40 in good health and CMV-seronegative. Sequencing was carried out using PBMCs. This chain joins TRBV5-1 and TRBJ1-2, with 7 positions matching TRBD1. The CDR3 region is CASSLVTGNYGYTF. The CDR3 DNA is TGCGCCAGCAGCTTGGTGACAGGGAACTATGGCTACACCTTC.